The 4 T cell receptor beta chains below all came from one sample that was sequenced in a study of cytomegalovirus exposure and HLA in healthy donors. The study ran its PCR with 60 Vbeta and 13 Jbeta primers. Assay used: immunoSEQ multiplex PCR; TCRdb lists only in-frame clones, some missing. The sample has more than 150,000 clones; about 90% are singletons. Sequenced: PBMCs. The source of these receptors is a girl under three years old in good health and CMV-seronegative.

V and J are TRBV27 and TRBJ2-7; a possible D gene is TRBD2 (5 bases). V was cut by 3 bases and J by 1 base, with 7 bases left in between. The length of the CDR3 is 13 residues. Per germline, CDR1 MNHEY and CDR2 SMNVEV (reference sequence). CDR3 loop: CASSFGISYEQYF. DNA for the CDR3: TGTGCCAGCAGTTTCGGGATTTCCTACGAGCAGTACTTC.

This clone has just a few counts. The chain combines TRBV5-1 with TRBJ2-5, with D perhaps matching TRBD2 (6 bases). Germline values: CDR1 SGHRS, CDR2 YFSETQ. Trimming took off 4 bases at V and 3 bases at J, with 16 bases between the two ends. The CDR3 extends over 15 amino acids. CDR3: CASSQGWSGEETQYF. In DNA, the CDR3 is TGCGCCAGCAGCCAGGGCTGGTCGGGGGAAGAGACCCAGTACTTC. The variable domain in full, completed from reference TRBV5-1 and TRBJ2-5, reads KAGVTQTPRYLIKTRGQQVTLSCSPISGHRSVSWYQQTPGQGLQFLFEYFSETQRNKGNFPGRFSGRQFSNSRSEMNVSTLELGDSALYLCASSQGWSGEETQYFGPGTRLLVL.

This clone came up once. The V gene is TRBV30, the J gene TRBJ2-5; 8 bases match TRBD1. The germline V gene has CDR1 GTSNPN and CDR2 SVGIG (reference sequence). After removal of 2 bases from V and 4 bases from J, the junction contained 0 bases not matched to a gene. This CDR3 is built from 12 residues. The CDR3 DNA follows: TGTGCCTGGAGTACAGGGGGAGAGACCCAGTACTTC. Its protein is CAWSTGGETQYF.

This rearrangement joins TRBV30 to TRBJ1-6, with 7 bases matching TRBD1. The CDR3 totals 14 residues. Germline V lookup: CDR1 GTSNPN, CDR2 SVGIG (reference sequence). The junction had 13 bases not matched to a gene; V was cut back by 8 bases and J by 9 bases. This CDR3 reads CASSLTGSGSPLHF. CDR3 DNA: TGTGCCAGTTCCTTGACAGGGTCGGGTTCACCCCTCCACTTT.